What follows describes a single TCR beta chain. Authors' methods: Estimation of nucleated cell counts relied on the amplification of reference gene primers. Method: immunoSEQ multiplex PCR; TCRdb's copy keeps in-frame clones and lacks some. The V and J calls and clone size are taken from that table; D and trimming were inferred from the DNA. Here the sample spans 120,000 or so clones, about 87% being singletons. V lost 2 bases to trimming and J lost 5 bases; unmatched junction nucleotides: 9. CDR1 and CDR2 from the germline V gene are GTSNPN and SVGIG (reference sequence). CDR3 length: 15 residues. This specimen belongs to a study of blood T cell repertoires in COVID-19. Whole-study context: Italy, Spain and the United States were the sources of the convalescent and acute COVID-19 samples.

Specimen: peripheral blood. This chain joins TRBV30 and TRBJ2-3, with 8 positions matching TRBD2. The TCR was taken from a woman aged 55-69 years with acute or convalescent COVID-19. The CDR3 DNA follows: TGTGCCTGGAGTATGGGGAAGCGGGAGAGAGATACGCAGTATTTT. As protein: CAWSMGKRERDTQYF.